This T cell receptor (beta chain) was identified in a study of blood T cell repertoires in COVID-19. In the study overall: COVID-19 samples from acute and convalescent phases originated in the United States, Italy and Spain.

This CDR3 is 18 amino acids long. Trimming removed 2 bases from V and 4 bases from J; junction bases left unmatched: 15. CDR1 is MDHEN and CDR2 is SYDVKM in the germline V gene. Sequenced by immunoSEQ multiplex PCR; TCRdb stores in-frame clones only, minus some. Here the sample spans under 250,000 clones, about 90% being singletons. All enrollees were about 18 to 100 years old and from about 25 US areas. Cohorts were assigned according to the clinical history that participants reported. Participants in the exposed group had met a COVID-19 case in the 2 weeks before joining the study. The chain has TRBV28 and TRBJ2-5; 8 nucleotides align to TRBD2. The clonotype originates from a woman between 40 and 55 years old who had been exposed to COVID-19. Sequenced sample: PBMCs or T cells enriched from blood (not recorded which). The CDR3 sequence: CASSLQPWQRGLGETQYF. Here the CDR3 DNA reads TGTGCCAGCAGTTTACAACCGTGGCAGCGGGGGTTAGGAGAGACCCAGTACTTC.